This T cell receptor (beta chain) was recorded in a study of human T cells and chemical hapten exposure. Study in general: DPC at 2% was the sensitizing agent, placed on roughly 2 cm by roughly 2 cm of upper inner arm skin. TCR yields differed between samples (mainly from small differences in pooled library volume).

TCRdb re-called the RACE reads through MiXCR, storing one row per CDR3 protein. The sample lists 95,000 to 150,000 distinct CDR3 sequences; roughly an eighth were seen once. Documented time point: patch test 1, 2 weeks after DPC sensitization. The treatment is: therapeutic diphenylcyclopropenone sensitization with weekly scalp DPC. The starting material, unfractionated whole blood, was used for total RNA extraction. Trimming took 5 bases from V and 6 from J, leaving 16 bases between them. Germline V gene sequence: CDR1 SEHNR, CDR2 FQNEAQ (reference sequence). The CDR3 runs 14 residues. This clonotype was counted only a few times.

The TCR sequence derives from a man aged 18 to 30 with alopecia areata. Some clones in this sample may be carry-over from other donors' samples. The input for sequencing was whole blood, taken in connection with sensitization to the hapten diphenylcyclopropenone (DPC). This rearrangement joins TRBV7-9 to TRBJ1-2; maybe TRBD1 (6 bases). CDR3 nucleotide sequence: TGTGCCAGCAGCCCAAACAGGGAGTTGGATGGCTACACCTTC. This codes for CASSPNRELDGYTF.